These 13 T cell receptor beta chains were all obtained from the same sample, sequenced in a study of control samples from healthy donors and cancer patients. Produced via immunoSEQ multiplex PCR; TCRdb's table is partial and in-frame only. The sample holds roughly 150,000 clones, about 94% seen once. Sequencing was done on a sample of blood. The source of these receptors is a man aged 50 to 60 in good health.

The chain couples TRBV9 to TRBJ2-2; a weak D match, TRBD1 (6 bases). In germline, CDR1 is SGDLS, CDR2 YYNGEE. The CDR3 contains 16 residues. Trimming stripped 1 base from V and 5 bases from J, with 15 bases between. Here the CDR3 reads CASSVPGAGVTGELFF. The CDR3 region has the DNA TGTGCCAGCAGCGTACCCGGGGCAGGGGTTACCGGGGAGCTGTTTTTT. Drawing the rest from reference TRBV9 and TRBJ2-2, the complete variable domain is DSGVTQTPKHLITATGQRVTLRCSPRSGDLSVYWYQQSLDQGLQFLIQYYNGEERAKGNILERFSAQQFPDLHSELNLSSLELGDSALYFCASSVPGAGVTGELFFGEGSRLTVL.

The chain employs TRBV5-6 and TRBJ2-5, with 7 bases aligning to TRBD1. Per germline, CDR1 SGHDT and CDR2 YYEEEE. The CDR3 length is 15 residues. The V gene end was trimmed by 1 base and the J gene end by 2 bases; junction bases not matched to a gene: 5. The CDR3: CASSLPPTGQETQYF. CDR3 DNA: TGTGCCAGCAGCTTGCCCCCGACAGGGCAAGAGACCCAGTACTTC. The entire variable domain, with the rest obtained from reference TRBV5-6 and TRBJ2-5, is as follows: DAGVTQSPTHLIKTRGQQVTLRCSPKSGHDTVSWYQQALGQGPQFIFQYYEEEERQRGNFPDRFSGHQFPNYSSELNVNALLLGDSALYLCASSLPPTGQETQYFGPGTRLLVL.

The chain combines TRBV21-1 with TRBJ2-7; the DNA was not used to check the table's D call, TRBD2. TRBV21-1 is marked as a pseudogene. This CDR3 is built from 15 residues. The CDR3 is CASPLAGSTVFEQYF. CDR3 in DNA: TGTGCCAGCCCCCTAGCGGGAAGTACCGTCTTCGAGCAGTACTTC.

The rearrangement joins TRBV10-3 to TRBJ2-1; 7 bases line up with TRBD1. This CDR3 is 13 amino acids long. Germline trimming cut 1 base from V and 8 bases from J; bases unmatched to any gene: 2. Germline V lookup: CDR1 ENHRY, CDR2 SYGVKD. The CDR3 spells CAISEFTGDEQFF. The CDR3 DNA sequence: TGTGCCATCAGTGAGTTCACAGGGGATGAGCAGTTCTTC.

The count of this clone is one. The CDR3 DNA follows: TGTGCCAGCAGCTTAGTGGCAAGTCTAGCCAAAAACATTCAGTACTTC. Protein product: CASSLVASLAKNIQYF. The V call is TRBV11-2, the J call TRBJ2-4; D gene unclear. Deletions cut 1 base from V and 0 bases from J, with 10 bases between. Germline-derived CDR1 and CDR2 are SGHAT and FQNNGV. The CDR3 is made up of 16 amino acids.

The genes are TRBV6-6 and TRBJ2-1; perhaps TRBD2 as D (6 bases). The ends were cut back, 2 bases at V and 9 bases at J, with 8 bases in the middle. There are 12 residues in the CDR3. From germline, CDR1 is MNHNY and CDR2 SVGAGI (reference sequence). Here the CDR3 DNA reads TGTGCCAGCAGTTACATGGGAGGTGAGCAGTTCTTC. It is translated as CASSYMGGEQFF.

The V call is TRBV28, the J call TRBJ2-3, with TRBD1 matching 9 bases. The CDR3 spans 14 residues. V was pared by 7 bases and J by 3 bases, with 5 bases of the junction left unmatched. From germline, CDR1 is MDHEN and CDR2 SYDVKM. CDR3: CASNRDRVTDTQYF. The CDR3 DNA reads TGTGCCAGCAACCGGGACAGGGTAACAGATACGCAGTATTTT.

The chain carries TRBV30 and TRBJ2-5; the match to TRBD2 covers 16 bases. V lost 3 bases and J lost 7; bases outside the gene matches: 11. This CDR3 has 17 amino acids. The germline CDR1 and CDR2 sequences are GTSNPN and SVGIG (reference sequence). Written as DNA, the CDR3 is TGTGCCTGGAGGACACCTAAGGGACTAGCGGGAGGGACGACCCAGTACTTC. It codes for CAWRTPKGLAGGTTQYF.

The chain has TRBV11-2 and TRBJ2-1, with D tentatively TRBD1 or TRBD2 (6 bases each). V was shortened by 1 base and J by 4 bases, with 14 bases between the two germline ends. CDR1 SGHAT and CDR2 FQNNGV come from the germline V gene. The CDR3 contains 16 residues. In nucleotides, the CDR3 is TGTGCCAGCAGCTTAGTGCGGAGGGGGTTATACAATGAGCAGTTCTTC. Amino acid sequence: CASSLVRRGLYNEQFF. The whole variable domain, filled in from reference TRBV11-2 and TRBJ2-1, reads EAGVAQSPRYKIIEKRQSVAFWCNPISGHATLYWYQQILGQGPKLLIQFQNNGVVDDSQLPKDRFSAERLKGVDSTLKIQPAKLEDSAVYLCASSLVRRGLYNEQFFGPGTRLTVL.

The chain combines TRBV7-2 with TRBJ1-4, with D unresolved. Trimming took 5 bases from V and 7 from J, leaving 20 bases between them. The CDR3 is 16 amino acids. CDR1 SGHTA and CDR2 FQGNSA come from the germline V gene. CDR3 coding DNA: TGTGCCAGCAGCCCCGGAGAATGGGGTGTAGGTGAAAAACTGTTTTTT. It translates to CASSPGEWGVGEKLFF. The variable domain in full, completed from reference TRBV7-2 and TRBJ1-4, reads GAGVSQSPSNKVTEKGKDVELRCDPISGHTALYWYRQSLGQGLEFLIYFQGNSAPDKSGLPSDRFSAERTGGSVSTLTIQRTQQEDSAVYLCASSPGEWGVGEKLFFGSGTQLSVL.

The chain joins TRBV7-3 to TRBJ1-2; a possible D gene is TRBD1 (6 bases). Between the trimmed V and J ends, which lost 0 bases and 7 bases, there was a span of 12 bases. CDR1 and CDR2 from the germline V gene are SGHTA and FQGTGA. This CDR3 is built from 14 residues. CDR3 nucleotides: TGTGCCAGCAGCTTAACAGCTAAAGGGGGTGGCTACACCTTC. Amino acids: CASSLTAKGGGYTF.

The chain couples TRBV19 to TRBJ2-6, with 7 positions matching TRBD2. Germline trimming cut 5 bases from V and 0 bases from J; bases unmatched to any gene: 7. CDR1 and CDR2 (germline): LNHDA, SQIVND (reference sequence). This CDR3 region has 17 residues. For the CDR3, the DNA is TGTGCCAGTAGTCCTGGGAGGGGCCTCTCTGGGGCCAACGTCCTGACTTTC. It yields the protein CASSPGRGLSGANVLTF.

This chain links TRBV27 with TRBJ2-1, with 8 bases aligning to TRBD2. Germline CDR1 reads MNHEY; CDR2 reads SMNVEV (reference sequence). The V and J ends lost 7 bases and 4 bases, in that order; junction bases with no gene match: 3. The CDR3 is 13 amino acids. As DNA, the CDR3 is TGTGCCAGCACTGGCGGGGGGTACAATGAGCAGTTCTTC. Translated: CASTGGGYNEQFF.